The 32 T cell receptor beta chains given below trace back to one sample, sequenced in a study of T cell repertoires in cytomegalovirus infection. From the reads, TCRdb called clonotypes with MiXCR, one entry per CDR3 protein. The sample holds about 200,000 distinct CDR3 sequences, roughly 9.8% seen once. The sequenced sample consisted of PBMCs. The receptor set was obtained from a human donor in good health (CMV status not recorded). Some clones in this sample may be carry-over from other donors' samples.

This clonotype was recorded a few times. The V call is TRBV6-5, the J call TRBJ1-3, with D uncertain. CDR1 and CDR2 from the germline V gene are MNHEY and SVGAGI. Trimming took 5 bases from V and 0 from J, leaving 14 bases between them. This CDR3 contains 16 residues. Here the CDR3 DNA reads TGTGCCAGCAGTCTACGCCGAACAGACTCTGGAAACACCATATATTTT. Residues: CASSLRRTDSGNTIYF.

This clonotype was observed many times. The chain is built from TRBV7-2 and TRBJ1-2; the D is unclear. Germline V gives CDR1 SGHTA, CDR2 FQGNSA. The CDR3 runs 12 residues. V was trimmed by 5 bases and J by 3 bases, leaving 7 bases between them. This CDR3 is CASSPTDYGYTF. In DNA form, the CDR3 reads TGTGCCAGCAGCCCTACGGACTATGGCTACACCTTC.

This clonotype was detected many times. The V call is TRBV7-9, the J call TRBJ1-1, with 8 bases identical to TRBD1. The CDR3 is made up of 16 amino acids. The V and J ends lost 3 bases and 5 bases, in that order; junction bases with no gene match: 11. Germline assignment: CDR1 SEHNR and CDR2 FQNEAQ (reference sequence). As DNA, the CDR3 is TGTGCCAGCAGCTTTCGCTTGGACAGGGCGGGGACTGAAGCTTTCTTT. Translation: CASSFRLDRAGTEAFF.

DNA for the CDR3: TGTGCCAGCAGTAAACAGGGACTCAGGAACACCATATATTTT. Translated, it gives CASSKQGLRNTIYF. The V gene is TRBV28, the J gene TRBJ1-3; tentatively, D is TRBD1 (6 bases). The CDR3 is 14 amino acids. Trimming stripped 5 bases from V and 7 bases from J, with 15 bases between. CDR1 is MDHEN and CDR2 is SYDVKM in the germline V gene.

The CDR3 protein is CASSLSPGAGAAYNEQFF. The DNA of the CDR3 is TGCGCCAGCAGCCTTTCCCCCGGGGCAGGGGCGGCCTACAATGAGCAGTTCTTC. The chain combines TRBV4-1 with TRBJ2-1; possibly TRBD1 for D (6 bases). Germline CDR1 MGHRA, CDR2 YSYEKL. The V end lost 4 bases, the J end lost 2 bases, and 21 bases lay between the germline ends. The CDR3 sequence is 18 residues long.

Many counts were recorded for this clonotype. V gene TRBV7-2 combines with J gene TRBJ2-7, with a tentative D call TRBD1 (6 bases). Germline lookup yields CDR1 SGHTA and CDR2 FQGNSA. Trimming shortened V by 5 bases and J by 3 bases, and 11 bases separated the two germline ends. The CDR3 length is 13 residues. Here the CDR3 DNA reads TGTGCCAGCAGCATAATGACAGGCTACGAGCAGTACTTC. Residues: CASSIMTGYEQYF.

This sequence joins TRBV11-2 and TRBJ2-2; TRBD2 matches at 8 bases. Losses at the gene ends were 7 bases for V and 5 bases for J; bases not matched to a gene: 6. This CDR3 comprises 14 residues. Germline assignment: CDR1 SGHAT and CDR2 FQNNGV. Written as DNA, the CDR3 is TGTGCCAGCAAATCGGCGGGAGGTACCGGGGAGCTGTTTTTT. Translating gives CASKSAGGTGELFF.

This clonotype was seen a handful of times. V and J are TRBV6-1 and TRBJ2-1; TRBD2 matches at 7 bases. The CDR3 covers 13 residues. Germline V gives CDR1 MNHNS, CDR2 SASEGT. V lost 8 bases to trimming and J lost 4 bases; unmatched junction nucleotides: 5. The CDR3 loop is CASDAGGYNEQFF. The CDR3 nucleotides are TGTGCCAGCGACGCCGGGGGGTACAATGAGCAGTTCTTC.

This clonotype came up many times. The chain combines TRBV7-6 with TRBJ2-7, with D maybe TRBD2 (7 bases). Germline-derived CDR1 and CDR2 are SGHVS and FNYEAQ. This CDR3 contains 15 residues. Trimming cost V 4 bases and J 4 bases, with 17 bases left between them. Here the CDR3 reads CASSSNEGGGYEQYF. CDR3 coding DNA: TGTGCCAGCAGCTCAAACGAGGGGGGAGGGTACGAGCAGTACTTC.

In its sample, this clonotype was seen many times. The chain combines TRBV6-1 with TRBJ2-1; D gene unclear. CDR1 MNHNS and CDR2 SASEGT come from the germline V gene. V lost 6 bases to trimming and J lost 6 bases, with 6 bases between them. The CDR3 has 11 amino acids. CDR3 sequence: CASRGPNEQFF. Here the CDR3 DNA reads TGTGCCAGCAGAGGTCCCAATGAGCAGTTCTTC.

This clonotype was observed many times. The gene calls are TRBV7-2 and TRBJ2-7, with TRBD2 identical over 7 bases. The V segment lost 5 bases and the J segment 3 bases; nucleotides outside the gene matches: 10. CDR3 length: 15 amino acids. CDR1 is SGHTA and CDR2 is FQGNSA in the germline V gene. CDR3 DNA: TGTGCCAGCAGCCCTTTCGGCGGGGGACTCTACGAGCAGTACTTC. It codes for CASSPFGGGLYEQYF.

This clonotype turned up a few times. The rearrangement joins TRBV10-3 to TRBJ1-2; 9 nucleotides line up with TRBD1. Germline trimming cut 3 bases from V and 4 bases from J; bases unmatched to any gene: 9. The CDR3 extends over 16 amino acids. Germline values: CDR1 ENHRY, CDR2 SYGVKD. This chain's CDR3 is CAISDPPGQGAYGYTF. The DNA of the CDR3 is TGTGCCATCAGTGACCCTCCGGGACAGGGTGCCTATGGCTACACCTTC.

This clonotype was detected many times. The chain recombines TRBV7-9 with TRBJ2-7; D is uncertain. This CDR3 region has 13 residues. Per germline, CDR1 SEHNR and CDR2 FQNEAQ (reference sequence). Between the trimmed V and J ends, which lost 6 bases and 2 bases, there was a span of 11 bases. The CDR3 DNA follows: TGTGCCAGCAGTTATCTGTCGACCTACGAGCAGTACTTC. It yields the protein CASSYLSTYEQYF.

This clonotype was seen ten or more times. V gene TRBV7-9 combines with J gene TRBJ2-2; tentative D call: TRBD2 (6 bases). CDR3 length: 15 amino acids. Germline V gene lookup returns CDR1 SEHNR and CDR2 FQNEAQ (reference sequence). The germline V and J ends were trimmed by 2 bases and 7 bases, with 14 bases remaining between them. Here the CDR3 DNA reads TGTGCCAGCAGCTTACGGGCGGGAAGGAACGGGGAGCTGTTTTTT. Its translation is CASSLRAGRNGELFF.

This clonotype showed up just a few times. CDR3 residues: CSVGSGAFF. In DNA form, the CDR3 reads TGCAGCGTGGGGTCGGGAGCTTTCTTT. The chain joins TRBV29-1 to TRBJ1-1, with D unresolved. V was shortened by 6 bases and J by 10 bases, with 9 bases between the two germline ends. CDR3 length: 9 residues. Germline values: CDR1 SQVTM, CDR2 ANQGSEA.

This clonotype was seen repeatedly, ten times or more. The CDR3, as DNA: TGTGCCAGCAGCCCAAGGACTAGCGGGAGCTATGAGCAGTTCTTC. This codes for CASSPRTSGSYEQFF. V and J are TRBV7-2 and TRBJ2-1; 13 bases agree with TRBD2. Trimming cost V 5 bases and J 8 bases; bases outside gene matches: 6. Per the germline V gene, CDR1 is SGHTA and CDR2 is FQGNSA. CDR3 length equals 15 residues.

This clonotype has at least ten counts. J is TRBJ1-4 and V is TRBV20-1; maybe TRBD1 (6 bases). The CDR3 is 15 amino acids. CDR1 and CDR2 (germline): DFQATT, SNEGSKA (reference sequence). V lost 6 bases, J lost 5 bases, and 19 bases lay in between. CDR3 nucleotides: TGCAGTGCAAATGCGCGGGGGCAGGGAAATGAAAAACTGTTTTTT. Amino acids: CSANARGQGNEKLFF.

The table lists this clonotype with many counts. This chain uses TRBV7-2 with TRBJ2-7, with TRBD1 identical over 8 bases. CDR1 is SGHTA, CDR2 FQGNSA, per germline. J gave up 3 bases and V 5 bases, and 6 bases lay outside the gene matches. This CDR3 is 14 amino acids long. In DNA form, the CDR3 reads TGTGCCAGCAGCCGCGGACAGGGTCTCTACGAGCAGTACTTC. Its protein is CASSRGQGLYEQYF.

This clonotype was seen only a few times. The rearrangement uses TRBV6-6 and TRBJ1-1, with a possible D match to TRBD1 (5 bases). This CDR3 comprises 14 residues. Germline loops: CDR1 MNHNY, CDR2 SVGAGI (reference sequence). V was trimmed by 6 bases and J by 0 bases, leaving 11 bases between them. CDR3 region: CASRPQGLNTEAFF. The CDR3 nucleotides are TGTGCCAGCAGGCCCCAGGGACTGAACACTGAAGCTTTCTTT.

This clonotype has at least ten counts. The chain combines TRBV29-1 with TRBJ2-7; D may be TRBD1 or TRBD2 (6 bases each). The germline V gene has CDR1 SQVTM and CDR2 ANQGSEA. The CDR3 runs 13 residues. V was cut by 6 bases and J by 4 bases, with 16 bases left in between. Written as DNA, the CDR3 is TGCAGCGTCCAAAAGGGGGGTGGTTACGAGCAGTACTTC. Translating gives CSVQKGGGYEQYF.

The chain links TRBV10-3 to TRBJ2-5; no reliable D call. CDR1 is ENHRY, CDR2 SYGVKD, per germline. The CDR3 runs 11 residues. V lost 3 bases and J 5 bases, leaving 4 bases between the germline ends. CDR3 bases: TGTGCCATCAGTGATCGGGAGACCCAGTACTTC. Translated, it gives CAISDRETQYF.

In this sample, this clonotype turned up a few times. The chain employs TRBV12-5 and TRBJ2-6; D unclear. The CDR3 spans 15 residues. Germline values: CDR1 LGHNT, CDR2 FRNRAP. V was pared by 0 bases and J by 4 bases, with 7 bases between. The CDR3 bases are TGTGCTAGTGGTTTGGTGCGGACCGGGGCCAACGTCCTGACTTTC. Protein: CASGLVRTGANVLTF.

This chain links TRBV27 with TRBJ2-7; no clear D gene. Deletions cut 6 bases from V and 3 bases from J, with 9 bases between. The CDR3 length is 12 residues. CDR1 MNHEY and CDR2 SMNVEV come from the germline V gene (reference sequence). The CDR3: CASRVVSYEQYF. The DNA for the CDR3 is TGTGCCAGCAGGGTTGTGAGCTACGAGCAGTACTTC.

This clonotype was counted at least ten times. The chain employs TRBV6-1 and TRBJ2-5; possible D gene TRBD2, 6 bases. CDR3 size: 20 residues. Germline values: CDR1 MNHNS, CDR2 SASEGT. V was clipped by 4 bases and J by 2 bases, with 29 bases between them. CDR3 sequence reads: CASSALAPQEFSPQQETQYF. CDR3 bases: TGTGCCAGCAGTGCCCTAGCGCCCCAAGAGTTCTCCCCCCAGCAAGAGACCCAGTACTTC.

This clonotype was seen at least ten times. The V call is TRBV27, the J call TRBJ2-3; maybe TRBD1 (6 bases). Germline V gives CDR1 MNHEY, CDR2 SMNVEV (reference sequence). With 5 bases removed from V and 2 bases from J, the gap between germline ends came to 17 bases. There are 16 residues in the CDR3. The CDR3 DNA is TGTGCCAGCAGTCCAGACAGGATGATGAACACAGATACGCAGTATTTT. Translating gives CASSPDRMMNTDTQYF.

In this sample, this clonotype turned up many times. The rearrangement links TRBV7-9 to TRBJ1-2, with 11 bases lining up with TRBD1. CDR3 length equals 15 residues. Germline assignment: CDR1 SEHNR and CDR2 FQNEAQ (reference sequence). V was clipped by 4 bases and J by 8 bases; unmatched bases: 9. The CDR3 sequence is CASSSRDRGGRGYTF. The DNA of the CDR3 is TGTGCCAGCAGCTCCCGGGACAGGGGGGGTCGGGGCTACACCTTC.

This clonotype was picked up many times. CDR3 amino acids: CASSIGSLISGNTIYF. In DNA form, the CDR3 reads TGTGCCAGTAGTATTGGCAGCTTAATCTCTGGAAACACCATATATTTT. The rearrangement uses TRBV19 and TRBJ1-3, with D unclear. The ends were cut back, 3 bases at V and 0 bases at J, with 12 bases in the middle. Germline CDR1 reads LNHDA; CDR2 reads SQIVND (reference sequence). The CDR3 runs to 16 residues.

This clonotype was detected many times. V is TRBV7-8 and J is TRBJ2-7; 9 bases map to TRBD1. With V trimmed by 5 bases and J by 3 bases, 8 bases remained unmatched. This CDR3 has 15 amino acids. Per the germline V gene, CDR1 is SGHVS and CDR2 is FQNEAQ. CDR3 sequence: CASSNRDRAIYEQYF. The CDR3 DNA reads TGTGCCAGCAGCAACCGGGACAGGGCGATCTACGAGCAGTACTTC.

This clonotype has only a few counts. V usage is TRBV7-2 and J usage is TRBJ1-1; D is perhaps TRBD1 (5 bases). The CDR3 runs 14 residues. CDR1 and CDR2 (germline): SGHTA, FQGNSA. Trimming took off 2 bases at V and 4 bases at J, with 11 bases between the two ends. The CDR3 DNA is TGTGCCAGCAGCTTATACCTGGGGGGCACTGAAGCTTTCTTT. Its translation: CASSLYLGGTEAFF. Full variable domain (missing parts from reference TRBV7-2 and TRBJ1-1): GAGVSQSPSNKVTEKGKDVELRCDPISGHTALYWYRQSLGQGLEFLIYFQGNSAPDKSGLPSDRFSAERTGGSVSTLTIQRTQQEDSAVYLCASSLYLGGTEAFFGQGTRLTVV.

Only a few counts were recorded for this clonotype. The chain has TRBV4-2 and TRBJ2-1; D remains ambiguous. Deletions cut 0 bases from V and 5 bases from J, with 11 bases between. The CDR3 has 15 residues. CDR1 LGHNA and CDR2 YNFKEQ come from the germline V gene. CDR3 region: CASSQEGGTHNEQFF. CDR3 coding DNA: TGTGCCAGCAGCCAAGAAGGTGGTACCCACAATGAGCAGTTCTTC.

This clonotype turned up a few times. The chain uses TRBV29-1 and TRBJ1-1, with 8 nucleotides matching TRBD1. The CDR3 consists of 11 residues. Germline-derived CDR1 and CDR2 are SQVTM and ANQGSEA. With 6 bases clipped from V and 6 bases from J, the junction kept 3 bases outside the gene matches. The CDR3 here is CSVGQGSEAFF. Here the CDR3 DNA reads TGCAGCGTCGGACAGGGCTCTGAAGCTTTCTTT.

This clonotype appeared many times. The chain combines TRBV28 with TRBJ2-5, with D perhaps TRBD1 or TRBD2 (5 bases each). In germline, CDR1 is MDHEN, CDR2 SYDVKM. With 3 bases removed from V and 1 base from J, the gap between germline ends came to 9 bases. The CDR3 spans 14 residues. In DNA form, the CDR3 reads TGTGCCAGCAGTTTGTGGGGACCCCAAGAGACCCAGTACTTC. Its translation: CASSLWGPQETQYF.